This T cell receptor (beta chain) was recorded in a study of blood T cells in healthy people across ages (dated by TCRdb to 2015 to 2017). For context, the study as a whole: Template switching captured roughly one uniquely barcoded TCR beta cDNA molecule per two T cells in model experiments. Using deep sequencing normalized with unique cDNA molecular identifiers, the study measured how TCR beta repertoire diversity changes with age. Four age groups were formed from the donors: young (average about 15 years), middle-aged (just under 40), aged (62) and long-lived (82). To avoid experimental bias, donors of different ages were randomly spread across the sequencing lanes. Using the same blood draw, the study looked at two additional independent replicas of 1 million unique cDNA reads for two donors, one aged 18 to 30 and the other aged 80 or older.

Study-wide findings and limitations: Total diversity estimates from one million sequenced T cells were considered lower bounds and underestimates. Compared with the aged group, more naive CD4+ T cells, fewer expanded clones and increased TCR diversity were shown by the long-lived group, suggesting age selection. There was a strong correlation between observed TCR beta diversity and the percentage of naive T cells measured by flow cytometry. Since profiling was done on bulk unsorted PBMCs, naive and antigen-experienced compartments could not be conclusively compared. Donor CMV infection status was unknown, potentially confounding age-related changes in expanded clonotypes. Observed TCR beta diversity per million T cells fell roughly linearly with age, and a significant reduction was already apparent by age around 39.

Donors were a few dozen systemically healthy Caucasian individuals from Russia aged roughly 6 to 90 years. Ten milliliters of peripheral blood were drawn from each donor into EDTA-treated Vacutainer tubes. Ficoll-Paque density-gradient centrifugation was used to isolate PBMCs, with at least 6 million per sample. Total RNA, at least 5.5 micrograms per sample, was extracted from PBMCs with Trizol reagent. The percentages of naive CD45RAhigh/CD27high T cells were determined by flow cytometry on a PBMC aliquot from every donor. The library was built by means of 5' RACE. TCRdb lists the instrument as Illumina HiSeq 2500. The second PCR ran for about 6 to 11 cycles and used a J-beta primer mix along with a sample-barcoded 5' primer. Each TCR beta cDNA molecule received a unique molecular identifier from a template-switch 5' adaptor carrying 12 random nucleotides. At least 2.5 million CDR3-containing paired-end reads were obtained from each sample. First-strand cDNA was synthesized from all RNA with the Mint cDNA synthesis kit, primed by a TRBC-specific oligonucleotide. All cDNA was treated with uracil-DNA glycosylase and then went through a first 18-cycle PCR with the universal primers M1SS and BC2_uni_R. The published analysis was carried out like this. For normalization, 1 million high-quality reads, each with a distinct molecular identifier, were randomly selected from each sample. Reads sharing molecular identifiers were discarded rather than binned into consensus sequences. CDR3 identification, clonotype clustering and error correction used MiTCR with a Q25 quality threshold and the strictest error-elimination algorithm. A nonparametric unseen species model with Euler transformation was used to estimate lower-bound total TCR beta diversity. TCRdb itself trimmed the public reads at Q25 with fastp, ran MiXCR and retained productive beta chains. Under each unique CDR3 protein, matching rows form one entry showing the most common genes and DNA. TCRdb's processing, not the authors', yielded these V and J calls. For this sample the table gives around 790,000 distinct CDR3 sequences, of which approximately 44% were detected only once. The ten largest clones take up around 21% of the sample.

V and J are trimmed by 10 bases and 3 bases, and the gene matches miss 5 bases of the junction. Counted from cysteine to phenylalanine, this CDR3 has 14 amino acids. Only the CDR3 portion is preserved as DNA: 42 bases, with reading frame beginning at the first base. The germline V gene yields SGHNT for CDR1 and YENEEA for CDR2. With regard to this clonotype: There is no known antigen for this receptor. No base quality values were provided; no much bigger clone lies one nucleotide off.

Here the chain combines TRBV11-3 and TRBJ2-3; 12 central bases correspond to TRBD2. This TCR came from a man in his sixties in good health. Material: blood. DNA sequence: TGTGCCACTAGACTAGCGGGGGATACAGATACGCAGTATTTT. This is translated as CATRLAGDTDTQYF.